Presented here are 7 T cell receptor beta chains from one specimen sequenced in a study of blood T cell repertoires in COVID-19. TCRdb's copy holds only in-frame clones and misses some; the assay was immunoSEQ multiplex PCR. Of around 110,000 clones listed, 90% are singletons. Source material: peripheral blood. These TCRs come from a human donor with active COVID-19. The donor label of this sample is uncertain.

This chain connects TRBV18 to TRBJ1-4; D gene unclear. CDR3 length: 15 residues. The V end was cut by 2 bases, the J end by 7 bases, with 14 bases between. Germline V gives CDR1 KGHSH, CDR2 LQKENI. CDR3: CASSPLEGFGEKLFF. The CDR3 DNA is TGTGCCAGCTCACCATTGGAGGGCTTTGGTGAAAAACTGTTTTTT.

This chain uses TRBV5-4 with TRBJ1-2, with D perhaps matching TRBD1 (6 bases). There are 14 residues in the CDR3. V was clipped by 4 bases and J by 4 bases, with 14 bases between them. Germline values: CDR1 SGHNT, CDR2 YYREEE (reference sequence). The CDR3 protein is CASSGTGYGYGYTF. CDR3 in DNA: TGTGCCAGCAGCGGTACAGGGTATGGCTATGGCTACACCTTC.

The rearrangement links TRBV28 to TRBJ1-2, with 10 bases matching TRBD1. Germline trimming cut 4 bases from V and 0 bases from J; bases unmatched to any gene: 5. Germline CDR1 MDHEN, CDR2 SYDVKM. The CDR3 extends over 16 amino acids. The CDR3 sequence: CASSSPGQGANYGYTF. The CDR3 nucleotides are TGTGCCAGCAGTTCGCCCGGACAGGGGGCTAACTATGGCTACACCTTC.

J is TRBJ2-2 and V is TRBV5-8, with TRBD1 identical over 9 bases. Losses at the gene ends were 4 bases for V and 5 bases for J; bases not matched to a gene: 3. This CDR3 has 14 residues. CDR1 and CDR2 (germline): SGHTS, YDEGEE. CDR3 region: CASSRQGVTGELFF. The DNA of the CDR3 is TGTGCCAGCAGCCGACAGGGGGTGACCGGGGAGCTGTTTTTT.

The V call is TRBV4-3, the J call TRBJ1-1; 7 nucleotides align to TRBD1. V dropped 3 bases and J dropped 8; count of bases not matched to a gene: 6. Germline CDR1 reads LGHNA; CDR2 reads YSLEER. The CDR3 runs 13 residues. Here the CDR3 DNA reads TGCGCCAGCAGCCAGGTTACAGGGGCCGAAGCTTTCTTT. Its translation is CASSQVTGAEAFF.

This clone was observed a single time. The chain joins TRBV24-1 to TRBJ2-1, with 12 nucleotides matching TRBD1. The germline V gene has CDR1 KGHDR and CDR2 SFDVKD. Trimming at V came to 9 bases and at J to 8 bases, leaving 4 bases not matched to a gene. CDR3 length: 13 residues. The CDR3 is CATGTGGVDEQFF. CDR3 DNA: TGTGCCACCGGGACAGGGGGCGTCGATGAGCAGTTCTTC.

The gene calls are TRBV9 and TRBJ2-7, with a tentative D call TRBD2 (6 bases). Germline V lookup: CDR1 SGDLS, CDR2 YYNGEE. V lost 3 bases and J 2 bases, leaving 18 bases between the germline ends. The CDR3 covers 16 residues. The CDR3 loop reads CASSAVPWDSPYEQYF. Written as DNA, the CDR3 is TGTGCCAGCAGCGCCGTCCCCTGGGACTCACCCTACGAGCAGTACTTC. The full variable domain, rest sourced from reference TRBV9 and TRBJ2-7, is DSGVTQTPKHLITATGQRVTLRCSPRSGDLSVYWYQQSLDQGLQFLIQYYNGEERAKGNILERFSAQQFPDLHSELNLSSLELGDSALYFCASSAVPWDSPYEQYFGPGTRLTVT.